A selection of T cell receptor beta chains follows, all from one sample in a study of blood T cell repertoires in COVID-19. Only in-frame clones appear in the TCRdb table, and some are missing; sequencing was by immunoSEQ multiplex PCR. Here the sample spans 300,000 to 400,000 clones, more than 75% being singletons. Sequences were obtained from PBMCs or T cells enriched from blood (not recorded which). These receptors were collected from a woman aged 25 to 39 with acute COVID-19. CDR3s include the opening cysteine and the closing phenylalanine or tryptophan. D genes are given only for firm matches. The size entry is marked missing in some rows and otherwise reads once, few, many or a size class.

clone size	V gene	D gene	J gene	CDR3 protein	CDR3 DNA
NA	TRBV19	NA	TRBJ1-1	CASSIRGGLMNTEAFF	TGTGCCAGTAGTATCCGGGGGGGGCTCATGAACACTGAAGCTTTCTTT
NA	TRBV7-2	NA	TRBJ2-7	CASSLGSGIYEQYF	TGTGCCAGCAGCTTAGGGTCGGGGATCTACGAGCAGTACTTC
NA	TRBV7-9	NA	TRBJ1-2	CASRQTGYGYTF	TGTGCCAGCAGGCAAACTGGCTATGGCTACACCTTC
NA	TRBV5-1	NA	TRBJ1-1	CASSPAGNRNTEAFF	TGCGCCAGCAGCCCGGCGGGAAACCGGAACACTGAAGCTTTCTTT
NA	TRBV7-9	NA	TRBJ2-7	CASSSTSLGDEQYF	TGTGCCAGCAGCTCGACCTCCCTCGGGGACGAGCAGTACTTC
NA	TRBV3-1/TRBV3-2	NA	TRBJ2-7	CASSHRGPYEQYF	TGTGCCAGCAGCCACAGGGGCCCCTACGAGCAGTACTTC
NA	TRBV27	NA	TRBJ1-1	CASSWEALTEAFF	TGTGCCAGCAGTTGGGAGGCCCTCACTGAAGCTTTCTTT
NA	TRBV19	NA	TRBJ1-1	CASSIGRVITEAFF	TGTGCCAGTAGTATAGGCAGGGTGATAACTGAAGCTTTCTTT
NA	TRBV7-2	NA	TRBJ2-3	CASSLSSVGSTDTQYF	TGTGCCAGCAGCTTAAGCAGCGTCGGTAGCACAGATACGCAGTATTTT
NA	TRBV5-6	TRBD1	TRBJ1-2	CASSLRQGVGDYTF	TGTGCCAGCAGCTTGAGACAGGGGGTAGGGGACTACACCTTC
NA	TRBV15	TRBD2	TRBJ2-7	CATSRGLAGAPYEQYF	TGTGCCACCAGCAGAGGACTAGCGGGGGCCCCCTACGAGCAGTACTTC
NA	TRBV2	NA	TRBJ1-5	CASSDGPTSNQPQHF	TGTGCCAGCAGTGATGGGCCGACCAGCAATCAGCCCCAGCATTTT
NA	TRBV6-2/TRBV6-3	NA	TRBJ1-5	CASSFNRQTNQPQHF	TGTGCCAGCAGTTTTAACCGACAGACTAATCAGCCCCAGCATTTT
NA	TRBV19	TRBD1	TRBJ2-7	CASSIDLTGGSSYEQYF	TGTGCCAGTAGTATAGATCTTACAGGGGGCTCGAGCTACGAGCAGTACTTC
NA	TRBV4-3	NA	TRBJ1-2	CASSQGWGPDGYTF	TGCGCCAGCAGCCAAGGGTGGGGGCCTGATGGCTACACCTTC
NA	TRBV5-1	NA	TRBJ2-2	CASSRRDTSNTGELFF	TGCGCCAGCAGCCGACGGGACACTTCGAACACCGGGGAGCTGTTTTTT
NA	TRBV5-1	NA	TRBJ2-3	CASSLRYGLTDTQYF	TGCGCCAGCAGCTTGCGGTATGGGCTAACAGATACGCAGTATTTT
NA	TRBV3-1/TRBV3-2	NA	TRBJ1-1	CASSQDRDLVAFF	TGTGCCAGCAGCCAAGACAGGGATCTTGTAGCTTTCTTT
NA	TRBV15	NA	TRBJ1-3	CATSRDRGGRSGNTIYF	TGTGCCACCAGCAGAGATCGAGGAGGACGCTCTGGAAACACCATATATTTT
NA	TRBV4-1	TRBD1	TRBJ1-4	CASSHPDRGHEKLFF	TGCGCCAGCAGCCACCCGGACAGGGGGCATGAAAAACTGTTTTTT
few	TRBV11-2	NA	TRBJ1-2	CASSRLGRGGRDYGYTF	TGTGCCAGCAGCCGGCTAGGGCGCGGGGGGCGCGACTATGGCTACACCTTC
NA	TRBV28	NA	TRBJ1-2	CASSPSGGVNYGYTF	TGTGCCAGCAGCCCCTCCGGGGGAGTTAACTATGGCTACACCTTC
NA	TRBV12-5	NA	TRBJ1-4	CASGLATGPVFKLFF	TGTGCTAGTGGTTTGGCCACTGGTCCCGTCTTCAAACTGTTTTTT
NA	TRBV11-2	NA	TRBJ2-2	CASSSVQGYTGELFF	TGTGCCAGCAGCTCCGTTCAGGGGTACACCGGGGAGCTGTTTTTT
NA	TRBV7-8	NA	TRBJ2-5	CASSLDFSIRGWDWKTQYF	TGTGCCAGCAGCTTAGATTTCAGCATTCGAGGGTGGGACTGGAAGACCCAGTACTTC
NA	TRBV7-9	TRBD1	TRBJ2-7	CASSIRDSYEQYF	TGTGCCAGCAGCATCCGGGACAGCTACGAGCAGTACTTC
NA	TRBV24-1	TRBD1	TRBJ1-2	CATSDSRQGSGGYTF	TGTGCCACCAGTGATAGCCGACAGGGTTCTGGTGGCTACACCTTC
NA	TRBV5-1	NA	TRBJ1-6	CASSLIAQDNSPLHF	TGCGCCAGCAGCTTGATTGCACAGGATAATTCACCCCTCCACTTT
NA	TRBV12-5	TRBD2	TRBJ2-1	CASAVQPGGATYNEQFF	TGTGCTAGTGCCGTTCAGCCCGGGGGGGCTACCTACAATGAGCAGTTCTTC
NA	TRBV7-2	NA	TRBJ2-7	CASSQNWGRVAYEQYF	TGTGCCAGCAGCCAGAATTGGGGCCGAGTGGCCTACGAGCAGTACTTC
once	TRBV7-2	TRBD2	TRBJ2-5	CASSLGPGGAGWQETQYF	TGTGCCAGCAGCTTAGGTCCCGGGGGGGCCGGGTGGCAAGAGACCCAGTACTTC
NA	TRBV18	NA	TRBJ1-1	CASSQAQVLSEAFF	TGTGCCAGCTCACAAGCCCAGGTTTTGTCTGAAGCTTTCTTT
NA	TRBV7-3	TRBD2	TRBJ2-3	CASSRIAGGSTDTQYF	TGTGCCAGCAGCCGAATAGCGGGGGGGAGCACAGATACGCAGTATTTT
few	TRBV7-2	NA	TRBJ1-1	CASSTLDQGEAFF	TGTGCCAGCAGCACTTTGGACCAGGGAGAAGCTTTCTTT
NA	TRBV9	TRBD2	TRBJ2-3	CASSPSGGGVRDTQYF	TGTGCCAGCAGCCCGAGCGGGGGGGGAGTGAGAGATACGCAGTATTTT
NA	TRBV18	NA	TRBJ2-2	CASSQRLVANTGELFF	TGTGCCAGCTCACAAAGACTAGTTGCAAACACCGGGGAGCTGTTTTTT
NA	TRBV2	NA	TRBJ2-6	CATLTGANVLTF	TGTGCCACCTTAACTGGGGCCAACGTCCTGACTTTC
NA	TRBV4-1	TRBD1	TRBJ2-7	CASSQGTASSYEQYF	TGCGCCAGCAGCCAGGGGACAGCGAGCTCCTACGAGCAGTACTTC
few	TRBV19	TRBD1	TRBJ1-3	CASTTSARGPRNTIYF	TGTGCCAGTACCACCTCGGCCAGGGGGCCAAGAAACACCATATATTTT
NA	TRBV6-5	NA	TRBJ2-7	CASSLGGGSRYF	TGTGCCAGCAGCCTGGGAGGCGGCAGCAGGTACTTC
few	TRBV25-1	NA	TRBJ1-1	CASSESLEAFF	TGTGCCAGCAGTGAATCACTTGAAGCTTTCTTT
NA	TRBV9	TRBD1	TRBJ1-6	CASSVEYKGAANSPLHF	TGTGCCAGCAGCGTAGAATACAAGGGGGCGGCCAATTCACCCCTCCACTTT
NA	TRBV5-1	TRBD1	TRBJ1-2	CASRPTGGGYGYTF	TGCGCCAGCAGACCTACAGGGGGCGGCTATGGCTACACCTTC
once	TRBV24-1	TRBD1	TRBJ1-1	CATSDGGTGMNTEAFF	TGTGCCACCAGTGATGGGGGGACAGGGATGAACACTGAAGCTTTCTTT
NA	TRBV6-5	TRBD1	TRBJ2-2	CASRPGQKNTGELFF	TGTGCCAGCAGACCGGGACAGAAGAACACCGGGGAGCTGTTTTTT